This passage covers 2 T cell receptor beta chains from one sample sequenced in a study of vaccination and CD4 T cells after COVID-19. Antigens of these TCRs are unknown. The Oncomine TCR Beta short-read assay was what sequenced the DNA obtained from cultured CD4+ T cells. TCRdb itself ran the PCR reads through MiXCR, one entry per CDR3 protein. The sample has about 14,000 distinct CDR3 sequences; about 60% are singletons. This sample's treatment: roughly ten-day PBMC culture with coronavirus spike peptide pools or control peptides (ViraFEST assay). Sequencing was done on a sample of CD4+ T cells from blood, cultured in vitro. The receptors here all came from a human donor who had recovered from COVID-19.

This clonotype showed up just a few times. DNA of the CDR3: TGTGCCTGGAACCCAGGGACAGGGAGACAGCCCCAGCATTTT. Encoded protein: CAWNPGTGRQPQHF. The chain is built from TRBV30 and TRBJ1-5; TRBD1 matches at 9 bases. CDR1 and CDR2 from the germline V gene are GTSNPN and SVGIG (reference sequence). The V and J ends lost 4 bases and 7 bases, in that order; junction bases with no gene match: 8. This CDR3 spans 14 amino acids. Variable domain in full (rest from reference TRBV30 and TRBJ1-5): SQTIHQWPATLVQPVGSPLSLECTVEGTSNPNLYWYRQAAGRGLQLLFYSVGIGQISSEVPQNLSASRPQDRQFILSSKKLLLSDSGFYLCAWNPGTGRQPQHFGDGTRLSIL.

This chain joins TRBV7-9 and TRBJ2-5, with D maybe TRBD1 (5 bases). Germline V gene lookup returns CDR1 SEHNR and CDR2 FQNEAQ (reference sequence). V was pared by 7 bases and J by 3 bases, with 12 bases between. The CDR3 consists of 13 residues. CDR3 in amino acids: CASKGVEKETQYF. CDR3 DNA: TGTGCCAGCAAAGGGGTAGAGAAAGAGACCCAGTACTTC.